One and the same sample provided the 11 T cell receptor beta chains below, sequenced in a study of blood T cell repertoires in COVID-19. Generated by immunoSEQ multiplex PCR, the TCRdb table keeps only in-frame clones and is missing some. The profile shows about 60,000 clones, 83% of them singletons. The sequencing sample was made of peripheral blood. The receptor source for this set is a man over 45 with COVID-19, enrolled during active disease.

The chain couples TRBV7-9 to TRBJ2-4, with 11 bases fitting TRBD2. This CDR3 has 16 amino acids. Germline CDR1 is SEHNR and CDR2 is FQNEAQ (reference sequence). Trimming cost V 5 bases and J 2 bases; bases outside gene matches: 5. The CDR3 DNA reads TGTGCCAGCAGCCAGGGGACTAGCGGATCCAAAAACATTCAGTACTTC. Protein: CASSQGTSGSKNIQYF.

This clone has more than one count but fewer than ten. This chain joins TRBV11-2 and TRBJ2-7; D call uncertain. Germline V gene sequence: CDR1 SGHAT, CDR2 FQNNGV. The CDR3 length is 14 residues. V was shortened by 0 bases and J by 1 base, with 7 bases between the two germline ends. CDR3 coding DNA: TGTGCCAGCAGCTTAGAGGCCAGATCCTACGAGCAGTACTTC. Translation: CASSLEARSYEQYF.

This clone was observed once. The V and J genes are TRBV15 and TRBJ2-1; 13 nucleotides line up with TRBD2. The ends lost 1 base at V and 3 bases at J; junction bases unmatched: 3. This CDR3 has 17 amino acids. Germline CDR1 is LNHNV and CDR2 is YYDKDF (reference sequence). DNA for the CDR3: TGTGCCACCAGCAGAGGGGGACTAGCGGGGTACTACAATGAGCAGTTCTTC. Amino acids: CATSRGGLAGYYNEQFF.

This chain joins TRBV2 and TRBJ2-5, with a weak D call TRBD1 (5 bases). The V gene's germline CDR1 is SNHLY and CDR2 FYNNEI. With 5 bases removed from V and 2 bases from J, the gap between germline ends came to 9 bases. The CDR3 runs 13 residues. The CDR3 sequence is CASSTTVQETQYF. The CDR3 DNA is TGTGCCAGCAGTACGACAGTACAAGAGACCCAGTACTTC.

This chain uses TRBV7-2 with TRBJ1-6; 9 bases agree with TRBD1. From germline, CDR1 is SGHTA and CDR2 FQGNSA. Trimming cost V 5 bases and J 9 bases; bases outside gene matches: 5. The length of the CDR3 is 14 residues. DNA for the CDR3: TGTGCCAGCAGCCCACCGGGACAGGGTTCACCCCTCCACTTT. Translated, it gives CASSPPGQGSPLHF.

Details on this clone: The junction does not match germline at one end; this may be a read error. The genes are TRBV5-1 and TRBJ1-1, with 7 nucleotides matching TRBD1. The germline gives CDR1 SGHRS, CDR2 YFSETQ. The CDR3 covers 15 residues. The CDR3 DNA follows: TGCGCCAGCAGCCCGGACGGGACAGCGAACGCTGAAGCTTTCTTT. It is translated as CASSPDGTANAEAFF. The full variable domain, in which reference TRBV5-1 and TRBJ1-1 provide the parts outside the CDR3, is KAGVTQTPRYLIKTRGQQVTLSCSPISGHRSVSWYQQTPGQGLQFLFEYFSETQRNKGNFPGRFSGRQFSNSRSEMNVSTLELGDSALYLCASSPDGTANAEAFFGQGTRLTVV.

This chain links TRBV27 with TRBJ2-7, with D tentatively TRBD2 (5 bases). The CDR3 has 12 residues. The V and J ends lost 4 bases and 2 bases respectively, with 6 bases between them. Germline CDR1 and CDR2: MNHEY and SMNVEV (reference sequence). The DNA for the CDR3 is TGTGCCAGCAGTTCCGGGACCTACGAGCAGTACTTC. As protein: CASSSGTYEQYF.

The V call is TRBV5-1, the J call TRBJ1-4; no definite D call. CDR1 is SGHRS and CDR2 is YFSETQ in the germline V gene. The CDR3 is 14 amino acids. V lost 1 base and J 0 bases, leaving 4 bases between the germline ends. The CDR3 protein is CASSLTATNEKLFF. The CDR3 region has the DNA TGCGCCAGCAGCTTGACAGCAACTAATGAAAAACTGTTTTTT.

This sequence joins TRBV9 and TRBJ2-7; D perhaps matches TRBD2 (6 bases). The germline V and J ends were trimmed by 4 bases and 2 bases, with 22 bases remaining between them. Germline loops: CDR1 SGDLS, CDR2 YYNGEE. The CDR3 consists of 17 residues. CDR3 DNA sequence: TGTGCCAGCAGCCCAGTCGCTTGGGCGGGGAGCCCCTACGAGCAGTACTTC. This translates into CASSPVAWAGSPYEQYF.

V and J are TRBV6-2 or TRBV6-3 and TRBJ2-3; 8 bases are a match to TRBD2. CDR1 is MNHEY, CDR2 SVGEGT, per germline. There are 15 residues in the CDR3. The V gene end was trimmed by 0 bases and the J gene end by 8 bases; junction bases not matched to a gene: 7. The CDR3 DNA reads TGTGCCAGCAGTTACTCAACGGGAGGGTTGGGTACGCAGTATTTT. It specifies CASSYSTGGLGTQYF.

J is TRBJ1-3 and V is TRBV19; the D is unclear. The germline V and J ends were trimmed by 6 bases and 3 bases, with 12 bases remaining between them. Germline V gene data show CDR1 as LNHDA and CDR2 as SQIVND (reference sequence). The CDR3 loop spans 14 amino acids. The CDR3 spells CASRRVGSGNTIYF. DNA for the CDR3: TGTGCCAGTAGGCGGGTAGGGAGTGGAAACACCATATATTTT.